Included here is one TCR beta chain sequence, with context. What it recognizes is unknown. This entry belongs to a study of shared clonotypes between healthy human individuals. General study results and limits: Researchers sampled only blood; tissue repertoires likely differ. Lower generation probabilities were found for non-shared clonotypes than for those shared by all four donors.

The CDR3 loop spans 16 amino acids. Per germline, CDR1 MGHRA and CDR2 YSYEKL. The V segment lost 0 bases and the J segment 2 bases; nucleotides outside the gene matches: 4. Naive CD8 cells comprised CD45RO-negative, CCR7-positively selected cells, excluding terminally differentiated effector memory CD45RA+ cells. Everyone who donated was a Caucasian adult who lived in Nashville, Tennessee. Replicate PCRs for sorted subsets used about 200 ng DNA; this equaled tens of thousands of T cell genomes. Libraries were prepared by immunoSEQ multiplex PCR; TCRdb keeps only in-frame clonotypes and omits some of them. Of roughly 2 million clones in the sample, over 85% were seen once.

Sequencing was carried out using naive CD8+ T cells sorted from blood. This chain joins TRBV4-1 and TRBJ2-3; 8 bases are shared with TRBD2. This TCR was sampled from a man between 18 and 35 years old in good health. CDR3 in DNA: TGCGCCAGCAGCCAAGAGACTAGCGTCCTCACAGATACGCAGTATTTT. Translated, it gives CASSQETSVLTDTQYF.